One sample yielded the 10 T cell receptor beta chains listed below, sequenced in a study of technical replicates of blood from a handful of donors. TCRdb's table, derived via immunoSEQ multiplex PCR, lists solely in-frame clones and lacks some. The sample has about 97,000 clones; about 96% are singletons. The sample taken for sequencing was T cells isolated from PBMCs. These receptors all come from a human donor in good health.

This chain joins TRBV7-3 and TRBJ1-3; no clear D. V was clipped by 2 bases and J by 1 base, with 9 bases between them. CDR1 and CDR2 from the germline V gene are SGHTA and FQGTGA. The CDR3 consists of 15 residues. The CDR3 region is CASSLGSGSGNTIYF. The CDR3 DNA sequence: TGTGCCAGCAGCTTAGGAAGCGGGTCTGGAAACACCATATATTTT. Full variable domain (rest looked up from reference TRBV7-3 and TRBJ1-3): GAGVSQTPSNKVTEKGKYVELRCDPISGHTALYWYRQSLGQGPEFLIYFQGTGAADDSGLPNDRFFAVRPEGSVSTLKIQRTERGDSAVYLCASSLGSGSGNTIYFGEGSWLTVV.

In DNA form, the CDR3 reads TGCGCCAGCAGCCAAGATAAGCTCTACGAGCAGTACTTC. Its protein is CASSQDKLYEQYF. The J gene is TRBJ2-7, the V gene TRBV4-3; D remains ambiguous. Germline V lookup: CDR1 LGHNA, CDR2 YSLEER. The CDR3 consists of 13 residues. The V and J ends lost 0 bases and 3 bases respectively, with 6 bases between them.

The chain links TRBV28 to TRBJ2-2, with TRBD2 identical over 13 bases. CDR1 is MDHEN, CDR2 SYDVKM, per germline. The trim removed 7 bases at V and 5 bases at J, leaving 13 bases unmatched. The CDR3 is 18 amino acids. CDR3 protein: CASTLHGLAGEGTGELFF. The CDR3 DNA reads as TGTGCCAGCACCTTGCACGGACTAGCGGGAGAAGGAACCGGGGAGCTGTTTTTT.

The J gene is TRBJ2-7, the V gene TRBV13; 12 bases are a match to TRBD2. Trimming at V came to 2 bases and at J to 3 bases, leaving 5 bases not matched to a gene. CDR3 size: 16 residues. Germline V gene lookup returns CDR1 PRHDT and CDR2 FYEKMQ (reference sequence). CDR3 in DNA: TGTGCCAGCAGCTTAAGACTAGCGGGAGACTACTACGAGCAGTACTTC. Its translation is CASSLRLAGDYYEQYF.

This rearrangement joins TRBV2 to TRBJ1-5; D may be TRBD1 (6 bases). Trimming left V 7 bases short and J 3 bases short, with 10 bases between. Germline CDR1 reads SNHLY; CDR2 reads FYNNEI. The CDR3 extends over 13 amino acids. The CDR3 sequence: CASIGGNNQPQHF. The CDR3 DNA follows: TGTGCCAGCATAGGGGGTAACAATCAGCCCCAGCATTTT.

The gene calls are TRBV10-3 and TRBJ1-5, with TRBD1 matching over 12 bases. V gave up 3 bases and J gave up 7 bases; unmatched junction bases: 19. CDR3 size: 20 residues. The germline gives CDR1 ENHRY, CDR2 SYGVKD. CDR3 amino acids: CAISEGLGQGARGSGQPQHF. For the CDR3, the DNA is TGTGCCATCAGTGAAGGATTGGGACAGGGGGCGCGGGGGTCCGGGCAGCCCCAGCATTTT.

The chain is built from TRBV30 and TRBJ2-7; TRBD2 matches at 12 bases. The CDR3 contains 12 residues. CDR1 is GTSNPN, CDR2 SVGIG, per germline (reference sequence). V was pared by 4 bases and J by 6 bases, with 1 base of the junction left unmatched. The CDR3 coding sequence is TGTGCCTGGAAACTAGCGGGGGGCGAGCAGTACTTC. It translates to CAWKLAGGEQYF.

J is TRBJ2-5 and V is TRBV28, with 7 bases matching TRBD1. This CDR3 region has 14 residues. Germline lookup yields CDR1 MDHEN and CDR2 SYDVKM. The junction had 6 bases not matched to a gene; V was cut back by 4 bases and J by 4 bases. CDR3 sequence (DNA): TGTGCCAGCAGTTCCGACAGGGTGAGAGAGACCCAGTACTTC. Protein sequence: CASSSDRVRETQYF.

The chain joins TRBV6-5 to TRBJ2-5; 13 nucleotides align to TRBD2. The CDR3 loop spans 15 amino acids. Germline values: CDR1 MNHEY, CDR2 SVGAGI. V shed 5 bases, J shed 5 bases, and the junction held 5 bases outside the gene matches. The chain's CDR3 is CASSRTTSGGETQYF. The CDR3 nucleotides are TGTGCCAGCAGTAGAACGACTAGCGGGGGGGAGACCCAGTACTTC.

The chain combines TRBV9 with TRBJ2-1, with 12 bases that match TRBD2. The CDR3 is made up of 17 amino acids. V trimming: 2 bases; J trimming: 4 bases; junction bases outside the gene matches: 7. Germline lookup yields CDR1 SGDLS and CDR2 YYNGEE. As DNA, the CDR3 is TGTGCCAGCAGCGTCCGACTAGCGGGAGTACCTTACAATGAGCAGTTCTTC. Residues: CASSVRLAGVPYNEQFF. The whole variable domain, remainder taken from reference TRBV9 and TRBJ2-1, is DSGVTQTPKHLITATGQRVTLRCSPRSGDLSVYWYQQSLDQGLQFLIQYYNGEERAKGNILERFSAQQFPDLHSELNLSSLELGDSALYFCASSVRLAGVPYNEQFFGPGTRLTVL.